The 17 T cell receptor beta chains given below trace back to one sample, sequenced in a study of blood T cell repertoires in COVID-19. Profiled with immunoSEQ multiplex PCR; TCRdb holds only in-frame clones, not every one. In the table there are 100,000 or so clones, roughly 76% of which are singletons. The specimen was peripheral blood. These receptors all come from a woman in her seventies with acute or convalescent COVID-19.

This chain uses TRBV6-1 with TRBJ2-3; D unclear. The V gene's germline CDR1 is MNHNS and CDR2 SASEGT. The germline V and J ends were trimmed by 2 bases and 0 bases, with 6 bases remaining between them. CDR3 length: 14 residues. This CDR3 reads CASSESVSTDTQYF. The CDR3 DNA sequence: TGTGCCAGCAGTGAATCGGTCAGCACAGATACGCAGTATTTT.

V and J are TRBV19 and TRBJ2-1; 7 bases align to TRBD2. This CDR3 has 15 residues. Per the germline V gene, CDR1 is LNHDA and CDR2 is SQIVND (reference sequence). With 7 bases clipped from V and 8 bases from J, the junction kept 14 bases outside the gene matches. The CDR3 reads CASTSPGLGGDEQFF. CDR3 DNA: TGTGCCAGTACCTCGCCGGGGCTTGGGGGGGATGAGCAGTTCTTC. The full variable domain, in which reference TRBV19 and TRBJ2-1 provide the parts outside the CDR3, is DGGITQSPKYLFRKEGQNVTLSCEQNLNHDAMYWYRQDPGQGLRLIYYSQIVNDFQKGDIAEGYSVSREKKESFPLTVTSAQKNPTAFYLCASTSPGLGGDEQFFGPGTRLTVL.

V is TRBV10-3 and J is TRBJ1-1; no definite D call. V gave up 2 bases and J gave up 10 bases, with 23 bases separating them. This CDR3 comprises 16 residues. Germline V gene data show CDR1 as ENHRY and CDR2 as SYGVKD. The CDR3 nucleotides read TGTGCCATCAGTGAGAGTCGGCCGAGCGACGGCGGAGGAGCTTTCTTT. It codes for CAISESRPSDGGGAFF.

This chain connects TRBV4-1 to TRBJ1-1; D may be TRBD1 (6 bases). The V and J ends lost 4 bases and 1 base respectively, with 10 bases between them. Germline V lookup: CDR1 MGHRA, CDR2 YSYEKL. This CDR3 has 14 amino acids. CDR3 nucleotide sequence: TGCGCCAGCAGCCGCATACAGGGGAACACTGAAGCTTTCTTT. This encodes CASSRIQGNTEAFF.

This clone was detected once. This chain joins TRBV7-2 and TRBJ1-1, with D unclear. The V and J ends lost 1 base and 1 base respectively, with 13 bases between them. This CDR3 is 16 amino acids long. Germline V gene lookup returns CDR1 SGHTA and CDR2 FQGNSA. In nucleotides, the CDR3 is TGTGCCAGCAGCTTAGTTGCCAGGCCTTCGAACACTGAAGCTTTCTTT. Protein product: CASSLVARPSNTEAFF.

A single count supports this clone. V and J are TRBV10-1 and TRBJ1-1, with 7 bases lining up with TRBD1. Germline-derived CDR1 and CDR2 are WNHNN and SYGVQD (reference sequence). The V segment lost 3 bases and the J segment 4 bases; nucleotides outside the gene matches: 5. The CDR3 length is 14 residues. This CDR3 is CASSERGRATEAFF. CDR3 DNA sequence: TGCGCCAGCAGTGAAAGGGGGCGAGCCACTGAAGCTTTCTTT.

V gene TRBV11-3 combines with J gene TRBJ2-1; 13 bases are a match to TRBD2. This CDR3 spans 16 amino acids. CDR1 and CDR2 from the germline V gene are SGHNT and YENEEA. The junction had 3 bases not matched to a gene; V was cut back by 3 bases and J by 4 bases. The CDR3 DNA is TGTGCCAGCAGCTTGGGGACTAGCGGGGTGTACAATGAGCAGTTCTTC. It yields the protein CASSLGTSGVYNEQFF.

The rearrangement uses TRBV7-8 and TRBJ1-2; TRBD1 agrees at 9 bases. The CDR3 runs to 15 residues. Germline V gene sequence: CDR1 SGHVS, CDR2 FQNEAQ. After removal of 3 bases from V and 6 bases from J, the junction contained 8 bases not matched to a gene. The CDR3 protein is CASSFDRGGSNGYTF. The CDR3 bases are TGTGCCAGCAGCTTCGACAGGGGGGGCTCCAATGGCTACACCTTC.

The chain has TRBV2 and TRBJ2-1; possible D gene TRBD2, 6 bases. Germline loops: CDR1 SNHLY, CDR2 FYNNEI. The CDR3 loop spans 15 amino acids. V was trimmed by 3 bases and J by 7 bases, leaving 16 bases between them. CDR3 sequence reads: CASSDPGTGENEQFF. The CDR3, as DNA: TGTGCCAGCAGTGACCCGGGGACTGGCGAAAATGAGCAGTTCTTC. Drawing the rest from reference TRBV2 and TRBJ2-1, the complete variable domain is EPEVTQTPSHQVTQMGQEVILRCVPISNHLYFYWYRQILGQKVEFLVSFYNNEISEKSEIFDDQFSVERPDGSNFTLKIRSTKLEDSAMYFCASSDPGTGENEQFFGPGTRLTVL.

The rearrangement joins TRBV20-1 to TRBJ2-3; D is unresolved. Germline V lookup: CDR1 DFQATT, CDR2 SNEGSKA (reference sequence). CDR3 length: 17 residues. V was pared by 3 bases and J by 5 bases, with 24 bases between. CDR3 sequence reads: CSASARRGSTPQDTQYF. The CDR3 DNA reads as TGCAGTGCTAGTGCCAGGCGTGGCTCCACCCCACAAGATACGCAGTATTTT.

V is TRBV5-4 and J is TRBJ2-1, with D possibly matching TRBD1 (6 bases). The V end lost 4 bases, the J end lost 8 bases, and 13 bases lay between the germline ends. The germline V gene has CDR1 SGHNT and CDR2 YYREEE (reference sequence). The length of the CDR3 is 13 residues. The CDR3 region has the DNA TGTGCCAGCAGCCCGGGCAGGGGTTATGAGCAGTTCTTC. Protein: CASSPGRGYEQFF.

This sequence joins TRBV5-1 and TRBJ1-4; a possible D gene is TRBD1 (6 bases). Trimming pared 4 bases from V and 6 bases from J, leaving 22 bases between. The CDR3 totals 17 residues. Germline CDR1 reads SGHRS; CDR2 reads YFSETQ. CDR3 amino acids: CASSTSFRVQGDEKLFF. DNA for the CDR3: TGCGCCAGCAGCACCTCTTTTAGGGTACAGGGTGATGAAAAACTGTTTTTT. The full variable domain, its missing parts supplied by reference TRBV5-1 and TRBJ1-4, is KAGVTQTPRYLIKTRGQQVTLSCSPISGHRSVSWYQQTPGQGLQFLFEYFSETQRNKGNFPGRFSGRQFSNSRSEMNVSTLELGDSALYLCASSTSFRVQGDEKLFFGSGTQLSVL.

V is TRBV7-3 and J is TRBJ2-3; D is undetermined. Trimming left V 5 bases short and J 4 bases short, with 7 bases between. Germline CDR1 reads SGHTA; CDR2 reads FQGTGA. The CDR3 is 12 amino acids. CDR3 in amino acids: CASSTPPDTQYF. CDR3 in DNA: TGTGCCAGCAGCACACCCCCAGATACGCAGTATTTT.

A single count supports this clone. V gene TRBV5-1 combines with J gene TRBJ2-2; 10 bases are shared with TRBD2. The V segment lost 0 bases and the J segment 5 bases; nucleotides outside the gene matches: 10. CDR1 and CDR2 (germline): SGHRS, YFSETQ. This CDR3 is built from 18 residues. DNA of the CDR3: TGCGCCAGCAGCTTGGAGGCTAGCGGGGGTCCCATAACCGGGGAGCTGTTTTTT. It encodes CASSLEASGGPITGELFF.

V and J are TRBV4-1 and TRBJ2-1; 8 nucleotides match TRBD2. V was pared by 4 bases and J by 0 bases, with 5 bases of the junction left unmatched. The CDR3 runs to 16 residues. Germline lookup yields CDR1 MGHRA and CDR2 YSYEKL. The chain's CDR3 is CASSLHSGSSYNEQFF. CDR3 nucleotides: TGCGCCAGCAGCCTCCACAGCGGGAGCTCCTACAATGAGCAGTTCTTC.

The CDR3 DNA is TGTGCCAGCAGCCTGACCGCGGGAGGGCCCCAGCATTTT. Its protein product is CASSLTAGGPQHF. J is TRBJ1-5 and V is TRBV5-6, with D unresolved. Germline CDR1 SGHDT, CDR2 YYEEEE. Trimming took 4 bases from V and 9 from J, leaving 14 bases between them. This CDR3 contains 13 residues. The entire variable domain, with the rest obtained from reference TRBV5-6 and TRBJ1-5, is as follows: DAGVTQSPTHLIKTRGQQVTLRCSPKSGHDTVSWYQQALGQGPQFIFQYYEEEERQRGNFPDRFSGHQFPNYSSELNVNALLLGDSALYLCASSLTAGGPQHFGDGTRLSIL.

The chain recombines TRBV28 with TRBJ2-4, with unresolved D. CDR1 MDHEN and CDR2 SYDVKM come from the germline V gene. This CDR3 is built from 15 residues. V lost 3 bases to trimming and J lost 0 bases, with 9 bases between them. CDR3 region: CASSFERLAKNIQYF. CDR3 nucleotide sequence: TGTGCCAGCAGTTTCGAGAGACTAGCCAAAAACATTCAGTACTTC.